This T cell receptor beta chain emerged from a study of control samples from healthy donors and cancer patients. In this sample, this clone turned up once. Data came from immunoSEQ multiplex PCR; TCRdb stores just in-frame clones and leaves some out. Found here are thousands of clones, around 72% of them singletons; the top ten hold around 7.2%. Germline assignment: CDR1 SGHNT and CDR2 YYREEE (reference sequence). Losses at the gene ends were 5 bases for V and 6 bases for J; bases not matched to a gene: 7. This CDR3 has 13 residues. V gene TRBV5-4 combines with J gene TRBJ2-7; 8 nucleotides align to TRBD1. The sequenced sample consisted of formalin-fixed, paraffin-embedded tissue. The clonotype originates from a male donor with melanoma. DNA for the CDR3: TGTGCCAGCAGTGACAGGGGAGGATCCGAGCAGTACTTC. It is translated as CASSDRGGSEQYF.